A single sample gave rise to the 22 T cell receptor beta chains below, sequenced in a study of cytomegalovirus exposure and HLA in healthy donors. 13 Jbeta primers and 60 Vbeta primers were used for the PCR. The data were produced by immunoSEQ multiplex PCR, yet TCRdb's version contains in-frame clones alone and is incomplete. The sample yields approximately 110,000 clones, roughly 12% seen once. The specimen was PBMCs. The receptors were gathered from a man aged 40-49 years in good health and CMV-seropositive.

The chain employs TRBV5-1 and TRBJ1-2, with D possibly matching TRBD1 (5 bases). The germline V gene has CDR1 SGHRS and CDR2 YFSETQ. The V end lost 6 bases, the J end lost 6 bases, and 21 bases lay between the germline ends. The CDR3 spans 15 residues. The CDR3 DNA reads TGCGCCAGCAACGCCAGGGAAGCTTACGACGATGGCTACACCTTC. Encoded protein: CASNAREAYDDGYTF.

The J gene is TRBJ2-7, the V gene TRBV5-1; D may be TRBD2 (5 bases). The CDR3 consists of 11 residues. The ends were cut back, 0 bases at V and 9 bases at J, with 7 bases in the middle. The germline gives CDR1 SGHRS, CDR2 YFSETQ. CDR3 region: CASSLGRRQYF. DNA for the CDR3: TGCGCCAGCAGCTTGGGGAGGCGGCAGTACTTC.

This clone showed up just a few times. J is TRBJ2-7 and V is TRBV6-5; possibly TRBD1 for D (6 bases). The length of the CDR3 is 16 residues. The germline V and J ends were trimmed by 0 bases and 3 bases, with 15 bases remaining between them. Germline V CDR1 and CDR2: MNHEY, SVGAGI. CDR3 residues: CASSYSSGQPVYEQYF. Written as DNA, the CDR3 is TGTGCCAGCAGTTACTCGAGCGGACAGCCCGTCTACGAGCAGTACTTC.

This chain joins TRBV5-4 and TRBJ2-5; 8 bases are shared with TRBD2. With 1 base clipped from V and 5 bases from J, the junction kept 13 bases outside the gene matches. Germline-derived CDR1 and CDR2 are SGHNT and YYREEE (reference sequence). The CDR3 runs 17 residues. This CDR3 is CASSLPTSGLNRETQYF. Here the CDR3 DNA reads TGTGCCAGCAGCTTGCCCACTAGCGGCCTAAATCGGGAGACCCAGTACTTC.

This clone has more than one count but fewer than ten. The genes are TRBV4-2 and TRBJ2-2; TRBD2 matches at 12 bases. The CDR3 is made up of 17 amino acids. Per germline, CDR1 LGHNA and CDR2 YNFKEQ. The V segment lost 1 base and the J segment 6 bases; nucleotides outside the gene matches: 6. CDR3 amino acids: CASSQALAGGIAGELFF. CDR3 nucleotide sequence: TGTGCCAGCAGCCAAGCACTAGCGGGAGGTATCGCCGGGGAGCTGTTTTTT.

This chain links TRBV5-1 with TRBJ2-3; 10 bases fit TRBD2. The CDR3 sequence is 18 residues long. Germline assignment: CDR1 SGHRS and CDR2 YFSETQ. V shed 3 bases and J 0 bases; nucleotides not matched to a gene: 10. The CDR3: CASSWRSWTSGSTDTQYF. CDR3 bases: TGCGCCAGCAGCTGGCGATCGTGGACTAGCGGTAGCACAGATACGCAGTATTTT. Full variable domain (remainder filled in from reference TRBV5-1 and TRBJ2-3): KAGVTQTPRYLIKTRGQQVTLSCSPISGHRSVSWYQQTPGQGLQFLFEYFSETQRNKGNFPGRFSGRQFSNSRSEMNVSTLELGDSALYLCASSWRSWTSGSTDTQYFGPGTRLTVL.

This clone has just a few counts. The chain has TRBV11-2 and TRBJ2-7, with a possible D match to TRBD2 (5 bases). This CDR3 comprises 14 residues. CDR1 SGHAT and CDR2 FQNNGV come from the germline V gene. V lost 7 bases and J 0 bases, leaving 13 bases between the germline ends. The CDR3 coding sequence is TGTGCCAGCAAGGAACGGGGAAGCTCCTACGAGCAGTACTTC. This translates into CASKERGSSYEQYF.

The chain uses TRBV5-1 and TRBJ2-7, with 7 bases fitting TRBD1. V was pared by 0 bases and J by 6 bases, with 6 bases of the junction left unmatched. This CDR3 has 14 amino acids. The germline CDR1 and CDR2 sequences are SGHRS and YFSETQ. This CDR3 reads CASSLATGSGEQYF. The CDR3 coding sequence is TGCGCCAGCAGCTTGGCGACAGGGTCGGGCGAGCAGTACTTC.

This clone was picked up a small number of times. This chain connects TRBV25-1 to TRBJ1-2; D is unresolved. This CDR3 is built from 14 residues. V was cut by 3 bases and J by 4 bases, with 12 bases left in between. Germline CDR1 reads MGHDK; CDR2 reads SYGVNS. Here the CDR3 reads CASSDLDGVYGYTF. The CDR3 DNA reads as TGTGCCAGCAGTGACCTAGACGGAGTCTATGGCTACACCTTC.

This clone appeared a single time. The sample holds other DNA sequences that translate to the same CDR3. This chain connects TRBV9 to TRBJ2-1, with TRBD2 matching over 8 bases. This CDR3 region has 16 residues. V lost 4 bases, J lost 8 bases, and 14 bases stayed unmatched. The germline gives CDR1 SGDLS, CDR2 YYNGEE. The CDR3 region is CASSHPGGVRSDEQFF. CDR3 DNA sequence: TGTGCCAGCAGCCACCCCGGGGGGGTGCGAAGCGATGAGCAGTTCTTC. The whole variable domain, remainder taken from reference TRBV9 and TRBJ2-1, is DSGVTQTPKHLITATGQRVTLRCSPRSGDLSVYWYQQSLDQGLQFLIQYYNGEERAKGNILERFSAQQFPDLHSELNLSSLELGDSALYFCASSHPGGVRSDEQFFGPGTRLTVL.

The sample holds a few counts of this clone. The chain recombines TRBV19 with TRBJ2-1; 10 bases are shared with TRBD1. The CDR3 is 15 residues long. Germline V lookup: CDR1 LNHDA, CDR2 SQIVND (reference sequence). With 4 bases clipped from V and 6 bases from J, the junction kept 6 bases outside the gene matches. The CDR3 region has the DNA TGTGCCAGTAGTAAGTTGACAGGGGGCCCCAATGAGCAGTTCTTC. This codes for CASSKLTGGPNEQFF.

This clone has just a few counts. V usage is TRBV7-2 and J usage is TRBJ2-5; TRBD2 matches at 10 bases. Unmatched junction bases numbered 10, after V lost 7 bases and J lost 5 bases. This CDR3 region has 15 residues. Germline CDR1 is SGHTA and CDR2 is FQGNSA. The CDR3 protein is CASTTPGLAIETQYF. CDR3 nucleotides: TGTGCCAGCACCACACCGGGACTAGCGATTGAGACCCAGTACTTC.

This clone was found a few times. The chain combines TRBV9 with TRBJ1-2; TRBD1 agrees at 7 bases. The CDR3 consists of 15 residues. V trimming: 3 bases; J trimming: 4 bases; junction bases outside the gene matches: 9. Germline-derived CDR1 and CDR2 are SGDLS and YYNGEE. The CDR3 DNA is TGTGCCAGCAGCGGAACAGGGGAGATCGGCTATGGCTACACCTTC. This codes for CASSGTGEIGYGYTF.

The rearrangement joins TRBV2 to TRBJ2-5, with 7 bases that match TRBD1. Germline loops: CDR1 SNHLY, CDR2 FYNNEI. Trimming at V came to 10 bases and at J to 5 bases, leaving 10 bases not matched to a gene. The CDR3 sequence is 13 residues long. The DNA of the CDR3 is TGTGCCACGACAGGGCTGAGGGTGGAGACCCAGTACTTC. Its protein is CATTGLRVETQYF. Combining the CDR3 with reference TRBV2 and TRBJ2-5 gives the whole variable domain EPEVTQTPSHQVTQMGQEVILRCVPISNHLYFYWYRQILGQKVEFLVSFYNNEISEKSEIFDDQFSVERPDGSNFTLKIRSTKLEDSAMYFCATTGLRVETQYFGPGTRLLVL.

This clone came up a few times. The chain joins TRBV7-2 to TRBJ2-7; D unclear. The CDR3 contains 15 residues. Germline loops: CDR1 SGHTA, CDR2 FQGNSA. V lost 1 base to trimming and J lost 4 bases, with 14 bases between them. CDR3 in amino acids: CASSLGSSRDYEQYF. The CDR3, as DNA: TGTGCCAGCAGCTTAGGGTCTAGTAGAGATTACGAGCAGTACTTC.

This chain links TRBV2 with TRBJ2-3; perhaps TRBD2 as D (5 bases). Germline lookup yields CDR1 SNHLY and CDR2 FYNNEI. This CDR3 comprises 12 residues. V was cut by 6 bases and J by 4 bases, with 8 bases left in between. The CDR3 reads CASSAGADTQYF. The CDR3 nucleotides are TGTGCCAGCAGCGCGGGCGCAGATACGCAGTATTTT.

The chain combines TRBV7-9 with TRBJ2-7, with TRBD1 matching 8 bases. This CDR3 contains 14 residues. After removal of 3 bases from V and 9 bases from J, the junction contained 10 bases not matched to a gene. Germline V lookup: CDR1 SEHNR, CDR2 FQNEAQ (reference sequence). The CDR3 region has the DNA TGTGCCAGCAGCTTTGGACAGGGCCCACCTGGGCAGTACTTC. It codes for CASSFGQGPPGQYF. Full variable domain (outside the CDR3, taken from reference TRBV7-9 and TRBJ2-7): DTGVSQNPRHKITKRGQNVTFRCDPISEHNRLYWYRQTLGQGPEFLTYFQNEAQLEKSRLLSDRFSAERPKGSFSTLEIQRTEQGDSAMYLCASSFGQGPPGQYFGPGTRLTVT.

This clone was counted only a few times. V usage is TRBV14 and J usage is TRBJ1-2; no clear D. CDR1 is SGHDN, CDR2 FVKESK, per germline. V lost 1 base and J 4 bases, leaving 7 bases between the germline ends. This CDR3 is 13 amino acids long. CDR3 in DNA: TGTGCCAGCAGCCAAGTTACGGGCTATGGCTACACCTTC. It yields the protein CASSQVTGYGYTF.

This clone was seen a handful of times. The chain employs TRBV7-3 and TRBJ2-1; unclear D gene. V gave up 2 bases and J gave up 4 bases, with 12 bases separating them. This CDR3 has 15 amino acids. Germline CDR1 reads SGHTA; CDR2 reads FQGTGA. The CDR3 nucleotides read TGTGCCAGCAGCTTATCCCCTGCCAGATACAATGAGCAGTTCTTC. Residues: CASSLSPARYNEQFF.

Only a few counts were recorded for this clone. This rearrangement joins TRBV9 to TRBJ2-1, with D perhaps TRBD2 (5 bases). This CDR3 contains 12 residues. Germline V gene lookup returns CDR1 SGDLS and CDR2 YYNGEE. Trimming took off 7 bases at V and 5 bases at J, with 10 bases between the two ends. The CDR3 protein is CASSGLNNEQFF. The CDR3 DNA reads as TGTGCCAGCTCCGGACTGAACAATGAGCAGTTCTTC.

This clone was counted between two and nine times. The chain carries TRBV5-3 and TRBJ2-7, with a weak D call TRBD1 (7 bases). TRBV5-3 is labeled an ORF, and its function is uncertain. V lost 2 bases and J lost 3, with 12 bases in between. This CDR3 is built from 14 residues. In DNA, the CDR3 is TGTGCCAGAAGCTTTCGACAGGGACTCTACGAGCAGTACTTC. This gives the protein CARSFRQGLYEQYF.

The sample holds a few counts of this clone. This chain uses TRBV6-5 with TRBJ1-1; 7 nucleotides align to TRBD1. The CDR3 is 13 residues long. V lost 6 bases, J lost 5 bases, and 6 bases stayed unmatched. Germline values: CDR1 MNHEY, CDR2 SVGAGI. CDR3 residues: CASRTDRVTEAFF. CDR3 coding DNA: TGTGCCAGCAGAACCGACAGGGTTACTGAAGCTTTCTTT.